One sample yielded the 10 T cell receptor beta chains listed below, sequenced in a study of blood T cell repertoires in COVID-19. The table came from immunoSEQ multiplex PCR; TCRdb's copy has only in-frame clones and leaves some out. The sample consists of about 100,000 clones, about four fifths of them appearing once. Sequences were obtained from peripheral blood. The origin of the receptors is a man in his 60s with acute or convalescent COVID-19.

This chain connects TRBV27 to TRBJ1-6, with 10 bases fitting TRBD1. The trim removed 4 bases at V and 10 bases at J, leaving 7 bases unmatched. The CDR3 consists of 15 residues. Germline values: CDR1 MNHEY, CDR2 SMNVEV (reference sequence). The chain's CDR3 is CASSSPTGGKSPLHF. CDR3 DNA sequence: TGTGCCAGCAGTTCCCCGACAGGGGGCAAGTCACCCCTCCACTTT.

This chain uses TRBV25-1 with TRBJ2-3; the D is unclear. Germline-derived CDR1 and CDR2 are MGHDK and SYGVNS. The V end lost 3 bases, the J end lost 1 base, and 8 bases lay between the germline ends. This CDR3 spans 14 amino acids. CDR3 bases: TGTGCCAGCAGTGATCCGGTGGGCACAGATACGCAGTATTTT. Encoded protein: CASSDPVGTDTQYF. Based on the CDR3 plus reference TRBV25-1 and TRBJ2-3, the full variable domain is EADIYQTPRYLVIGTGKKITLECSQTMGHDKMYWYQQDPGMELHLIHYSYGVNSTEKGDLSSESTVSRIRTEHFPLTLESARPSHTSQYLCASSDPVGTDTQYFGPGTRLTVL.

This clone appeared a single time. This chain joins TRBV9 and TRBJ2-1; 15 bases are shared with TRBD2. The trim removed 0 bases at V and 5 bases at J, leaving 3 bases unmatched. The CDR3 is 17 residues long. Germline CDR1 and CDR2: SGDLS and YYNGEE. CDR3 nucleotide sequence: TGTGCCAGCAGCGTAGGGACTAGCGGGGGGGCCGACAATGAGCAGTTCTTC. The encoded protein is CASSVGTSGGADNEQFF.

This chain joins TRBV7-8 and TRBJ1-3; D is unclear. V was clipped by 1 base and J by 1 base, with 11 bases between them. The CDR3 runs 16 residues. Germline V gives CDR1 SGHVS, CDR2 FQNEAQ. The DNA for the CDR3 is TGTGCCAGCAGCTTAGAGCAACCTCTTTCTGGAAACACCATATATTTT. This gives the protein CASSLEQPLSGNTIYF. Combining the CDR3 with reference TRBV7-8 and TRBJ1-3 gives the whole variable domain GAGVSQSPRYKVAKRGQDVALRCDPISGHVSLFWYQQALGQGPEFLTYFQNEAQLDKSGLPSDRFFAERPEGSVSTLKIQRTQQEDSAVYLCASSLEQPLSGNTIYFGEGSWLTVV.

The V and J genes are TRBV7-3 and TRBJ2-3; D might be TRBD2 (6 bases). Trimming removed 3 bases from V and 1 base from J, with 17 bases in between. The CDR3 totals 17 residues. Germline V gene data show CDR1 as SGHTA and CDR2 as FQGTGA. CDR3 sequence (DNA): TGTGCCAGCAGCTTCGGGCCCCCCGGGACTGGCACAGATACGCAGTATTTT. Amino acid sequence: CASSFGPPGTGTDTQYF.

V gene TRBV30 combines with J gene TRBJ2-3; D is perhaps TRBD2 (6 bases). The CDR3 contains 17 residues. Germline CDR1 GTSNPN, CDR2 SVGIG (reference sequence). The V end lost 3 bases, the J end lost 2 bases, and 21 bases lay between the germline ends. The CDR3 DNA reads as TGTGCCTGGAGATTGGGCGGGACCAACTATTTCACAGATACGCAGTATTTT. As protein: CAWRLGGTNYFTDTQYF.

The chain is built from TRBV19 and TRBJ2-2, with 7 bases that match TRBD1. CDR3 length: 16 amino acids. Germline V CDR1 and CDR2: LNHDA, SQIVND (reference sequence). The ends lost 6 bases at V and 2 bases at J; junction bases unmatched: 9. In DNA form, the CDR3 reads TGTGCCAGTAGGATCCGACAGGGCTTAAACACCGGGGAGCTGTTTTTT. Amino acids: CASRIRQGLNTGELFF.

The chain is built from TRBV9 and TRBJ2-5; 9 bases are shared with TRBD1. Germline V CDR1 and CDR2: SGDLS, YYNGEE. The length of the CDR3 is 16 residues. The V segment lost 4 bases and the J segment 1 base; nucleotides outside the gene matches: 8. Here the CDR3 reads CASSRTPGQGQETQYF. The CDR3 coding sequence is TGTGCCAGCAGCCGTACCCCGGGACAGGGCCAAGAGACCCAGTACTTC.

The chain recombines TRBV27 with TRBJ1-1; 10 positions agree with TRBD1. Per germline, CDR1 MNHEY and CDR2 SMNVEV (reference sequence). CDR3 length equals 17 residues. V lost 5 bases and J lost 0; bases outside the gene matches: 9. The CDR3 reads CASSDRQGARMNTEAFF. The CDR3 DNA is TGTGCCAGCAGTGATAGACAGGGGGCAAGGATGAACACTGAAGCTTTCTTT.

CDR3 sequence: CASSYSTGGTAEGYTF. In DNA form, the CDR3 reads TGTGCCAGCAGTTACTCGACTGGAGGGACTGCGGAGGGCTACACCTTC. The chain carries TRBV6-5 and TRBJ1-2, with D possibly being TRBD1 (5 bases). This CDR3 spans 16 amino acids. V was trimmed by 0 bases and J by 8 bases, leaving 19 bases between them. Germline loops: CDR1 MNHEY, CDR2 SVGAGI.